This T cell receptor (beta chain) was sequenced for a study of blood T cells in healthy people across ages. Points from the study as a whole: Changes seen in expanded clonotypes were possibly confounded by donor CMV status left unknown. A strong correlation was found between TCR beta diversity and the percentage of naive T cells. Long-lived and aged donors differed, with more naive CD4+ cells and higher diversity in the long-lived.

Points on this clonotype: Its antigen is as yet unknown.

With V trimmed by 7 bases and J by 4 bases, 11 bases remained unmatched. The CDR3 sequence is 16 residues long. CDR1 MDHEN and CDR2 SYDVKM come from the germline V gene. A second PCR of roughly 6 to 12 cycles used a sample-barcoded 5' primer and a J-beta primer mix. The template-switch adaptor was a 5' adaptor with 12 random nucleotides. It tagged each cDNA molecule. TCRdb re-derived calls from the 5' RACE reads in MiXCR, one entry per CDR3 protein. The sample includes approximately 690,000 distinct CDR3 sequences, roughly two fifths of them seen just once. The sequenced sample was blood. The source is a man older than 75 in good health. The chain has TRBV28 and TRBJ2-1, with 9 nucleotides matching TRBD2. The CDR3 bases are TGTGCCAGCAAAGCGGGGGGCCCCAAGGGGTACAATGAGCAGTTCTTC. It codes for CASKAGGPKGYNEQFF.